Following are 22 T cell receptor beta chains from one sample sequenced in a study of T cells after yellow fever vaccination. One entry per CDR3 protein results from TCRdb running MiXCR on the 5' RACE reads. The repertoire holds around 590,000 distinct CDR3 sequences, with 10% to 15% as singletons. Source: PBMCs, taken on the day of the yellow fever booster vaccination. The receptors were sampled from a man in his thirties or forties who received the YFV17D yellow fever vaccine.

The chain links TRBV29-1 to TRBJ2-2; TRBD2 matches 8 bases. This CDR3 contains 13 residues. The junction had 2 bases not matched to a gene; V was cut back by 6 bases and J by 2 bases. The germline CDR1 and CDR2 sequences are SQVTM and ANQGSEA. The CDR3 region is CSVREGNTGELFF. The CDR3 DNA follows: TGCAGCGTCCGGGAGGGTAACACCGGGGAGCTGTTTTTT.

The V call is TRBV20-1, the J call TRBJ2-2, with TRBD2 matching 8 bases. V lost 6 bases and J lost 13; bases outside the gene matches: 16. Germline V gene lookup returns CDR1 DFQATT and CDR2 SNEGSKA (reference sequence). The CDR3 runs 14 residues. The CDR3: CSADLAGAAGGLFF. The CDR3 coding sequence is TGCAGTGCAGACCTAGCGGGCGCCGCGGGCGGGCTGTTTTTT.

The V and J genes are TRBV20-1 and TRBJ2-1; the match to TRBD2 covers 7 bases. Germline V CDR1 and CDR2: DFQATT, SNEGSKA (reference sequence). CDR3 length equals 15 residues. V lost 6 bases, J lost 0 bases, and 8 bases stayed unmatched. DNA of the CDR3: TGCAGTGCCGGCCCGGGCGGGAGCTCCTACAATGAGCAGTTCTTC. Its protein product is CSAGPGGSSYNEQFF.

This clonotype was seen more than once but under ten times. The V gene is TRBV7-3, the J gene TRBJ2-1; possibly TRBD2 for D (6 bases). Germline lookup yields CDR1 SGHTA and CDR2 FQGTGA. This CDR3 contains 13 residues. The V gene lost 5 bases and the J gene lost 5 bases, with 10 bases spanning the gap. CDR3 nucleotides: TGTGCCAGCAGCCACGGGAGAGACAATGAGCAGTTCTTC. It encodes CASSHGRDNEQFF.

The gene calls are TRBV15 and TRBJ1-2; 7 positions match TRBD1. The CDR3 totals 14 residues. Germline V gives CDR1 LNHNV, CDR2 YYDKDF (reference sequence). V lost 2 bases and J lost 2; bases outside the gene matches: 2. The CDR3 region is CATSRNRGNYGYTF. In DNA, the CDR3 is TGTGCCACCAGCAGAAACAGGGGCAACTATGGCTACACCTTC.

This clonotype was seen more than once but under ten times. The chain couples TRBV11-2 to TRBJ2-7; 12 bases line up with TRBD2. CDR3 size: 17 residues. J gave up 10 bases and V 3 bases, and 16 bases lay outside the gene matches. Looked up from germline, CDR1 is SGHAT and CDR2 is FQNNGV. The chain's CDR3 is CASSLTSGSRSVGAQYF. DNA of the CDR3: TGTGCCAGCAGCTTGACTAGCGGGAGTCGCTCCGTGGGAGCTCAGTACTTC.

The V gene is TRBV7-8, the J gene TRBJ2-1, with 9 positions matching TRBD2. This CDR3 is 14 amino acids long. The V and J ends lost 5 bases and 10 bases, in that order; junction bases with no gene match: 9. Germline V gives CDR1 SGHVS, CDR2 FQNEAQ. CDR3 nucleotides: TGTGCCAGCAGCAGACTAGCGGAGGGGAGAGAGCAGTTCTTC. Protein sequence: CASSRLAEGREQFF.

This clonotype appeared a few times. V is TRBV5-1 and J is TRBJ2-3, with TRBD1 matching 10 bases. The CDR3 totals 18 residues. J gave up 3 bases and V 4 bases, and 14 bases lay outside the gene matches. The germline gives CDR1 SGHRS, CDR2 YFSETQ. CDR3 residues: CASSRWATGTGETDTQYF. The CDR3 DNA reads as TGCGCCAGCAGCCGGTGGGCCACCGGGACAGGGGAAACAGATACGCAGTATTTT.

This clonotype was observed a few times. J is TRBJ1-6 and V is TRBV16; D call uncertain. Per the germline V gene, CDR1 is KGHSY and CDR2 is FQNENV. Trimming left V 5 bases short and J 5 bases short, with 7 bases between. The CDR3 is made up of 13 amino acids. CDR3 sequence (DNA): TGTGCCAGCAGCAGCCGGAATAATTCACCCCTCCACTTT. It specifies CASSSRNNSPLHF. Supplemented by reference TRBV16 and TRBJ1-6, the full variable domain reads GEEVAQTPKHLVRGEGQKAKLYCAPIKGHSYVFWYQQVLKNEFKFLISFQNENVFDETGMPKERFSAKCLPNSPCSLEIQATKLEDSAVYFCASSSRNNSPLHFGNGTRLTVT.

This clonotype has more than one count but fewer than ten. This sequence joins TRBV12-3 or TRBV12-4 and TRBJ2-3; possible D gene TRBD2, 5 bases. The germline V and J ends were trimmed by 5 bases and 0 bases, with 12 bases remaining between them. CDR3 size: 15 residues. The CDR3 DNA reads TGTGCCAGCAGTCGCCCGGGCGGGAGCACAGATACGCAGTATTTT. Translating it yields CASSRPGGSTDTQYF.

The gene calls are TRBV14 and TRBJ2-7; TRBD1 matches at 9 bases. Germline CDR1 SGHDN, CDR2 FVKESK. After removal of 9 bases from V and 6 bases from J, the junction contained 9 bases not matched to a gene. The CDR3 has 13 amino acids. In nucleotides, the CDR3 is TGTGCCAGTCGTCGGACAGGGGTTCGCGAGCAGTACTTC. It translates to CASRRTGVREQYF.

The V gene is TRBV20-1, the J gene TRBJ2-1; 15 nucleotides line up with TRBD2. The CDR3 loop spans 14 amino acids. Trimming at V came to 5 bases and at J to 9 bases, leaving 5 bases not matched to a gene. CDR1 DFQATT and CDR2 SNEGSKA come from the germline V gene (reference sequence). The CDR3 sequence is CSAGLAGGPSEQFF. The CDR3 bases are TGCAGTGCTGGACTAGCGGGAGGGCCAAGTGAGCAGTTCTTC.

This clonotype was seen a handful of times. The chain has TRBV7-6 and TRBJ2-7, with TRBD2 matching 10 bases. Germline V gives CDR1 SGHVS, CDR2 FNYEAQ. The junction had 7 bases not matched to a gene; V was cut back by 1 base and J by 1 base. The CDR3 loop spans 17 amino acids. The chain's CDR3 is CASSLVWASGSSYEQYF. In DNA, the CDR3 is TGTGCCAGCAGCTTAGTCTGGGCTAGCGGGAGTTCCTACGAGCAGTACTTC. Filled out from reference TRBV7-6 and TRBJ2-7, the complete variable domain reads GAGVSQSPRYKVTKRGQDVALRCDPISGHVSLYWYRQALGQGPEFLTYFNYEAQQDKSGLPNDRFSAERPEGSISTLTIQRTEQRDSAMYRCASSLVWASGSSYEQYFGPGTRLTVT.

This clonotype showed up just a few times. This chain joins TRBV18 and TRBJ2-7; no definite D call. The CDR3 contains 12 residues. Germline CDR1 is KGHSH and CDR2 is LQKENI. The V and J ends lost 2 bases and 6 bases respectively, with 8 bases between them. The CDR3 loop reads CASSPGQFEQYF. The CDR3 DNA is TGTGCCAGCTCACCAGGGCAGTTCGAGCAGTACTTC. Together with reference TRBV18 and TRBJ2-7, the CDR3 gives the full variable domain: NAGVMQNPRHLVRRRGQEARLRCSPMKGHSHVYWYRQLPEEGLKFMVYLQKENIIDESGMPKERFSAEFPKEGPSILRIQQVVRGDSAAYFCASSPGQFEQYFGPGTRLTVT.

V usage is TRBV12-3 or TRBV12-4 and J usage is TRBJ2-3; D is undetermined. This CDR3 has 14 amino acids. Trimming took off 3 bases at V and 2 bases at J, with 9 bases between the two ends. This CDR3 is CASSFGSTTDTQYF. CDR3 nucleotides: TGTGCCAGCAGTTTTGGCAGCACCACAGATACGCAGTATTTT.

The chain couples TRBV6-1 to TRBJ2-7, with D perhaps given as TRBD1 or TRBD2 (6 bases each). V lost 7 bases and J lost 6, with 16 bases in between. Per germline, CDR1 MNHNS and CDR2 SASEGT. The CDR3 contains 13 residues. CDR3 sequence (DNA): TGTGCCAGCACCTACAGGGTCGGGGGCGAGCAGTACTTC. The encoded protein is CASTYRVGGEQYF.

The rearrangement joins TRBV25-1 to TRBJ2-1; 13 bases match TRBD2. The CDR3 extends over 16 amino acids. Germline CDR1 reads MGHDK; CDR2 reads SYGVNS. The V gene end was trimmed by 4 bases and the J gene end by 7 bases; junction bases not matched to a gene: 7. DNA for the CDR3: TGTGCCAGCAGTGGGTTGTGGACTAGCGGGAGTAATGAGCAGTTCTTC. Translating it yields CASSGLWTSGSNEQFF.

The V call is TRBV29-1, the J call TRBJ2-7; no firm D call. CDR3 length equals 12 residues. The germline V and J ends were trimmed by 4 bases and 2 bases, with 9 bases remaining between them. Germline V CDR1 and CDR2: SQVTM, ANQGSEA. The CDR3 loop is CSVADGAYEQYF. The CDR3 DNA sequence: TGCAGCGTTGCGGACGGAGCCTACGAGCAGTACTTC.

This clonotype turned up a few times. V is TRBV20-1 and J is TRBJ2-3; possible D gene TRBD1, 5 bases. Germline CDR1 DFQATT, CDR2 SNEGSKA (reference sequence). V gave up 5 bases and J gave up 2 bases, with 8 bases separating them. The CDR3 has 12 residues. CDR3 DNA sequence: TGCAGTGCTGAGACAGACACAGATACGCAGTATTTT. Its translation is CSAETDTDTQYF.

This clonotype appeared once. The chain recombines TRBV20-1 with TRBJ2-1; TRBD2 agrees at 9 bases. Per the germline V gene, CDR1 is DFQATT and CDR2 is SNEGSKA (reference sequence). The CDR3 totals 16 residues. J lost 3 bases, V lost 6 bases, and 12 bases had no gene match. The CDR3 protein is CSASAVASGNYNEQFF. DNA of the CDR3: TGCAGTGCCTCCGCCGTGGCTAGCGGGAACTACAATGAGCAGTTCTTC.

This clonotype was detected a few times. This chain joins TRBV3-1 and TRBJ2-1, with unresolved D. Germline loops: CDR1 LGHDT, CDR2 YNNKEL (reference sequence). The CDR3 covers 15 residues. Between the trimmed V and J ends, which lost 1 base and 4 bases, there was a span of 11 bases. CDR3 in DNA: TGTGCCAGCAGCCAAGGGTTCCCATCTTACAATGAGCAGTTCTTC. Translation: CASSQGFPSYNEQFF.

This clonotype was observed a handful of times. The chain recombines TRBV28 with TRBJ2-1; a weak D match, TRBD1 (6 bases). The CDR3 extends over 12 amino acids. The V gene lost 5 bases and the J gene lost 9 bases, with 11 bases spanning the gap. Germline V gene lookup returns CDR1 MDHEN and CDR2 SYDVKM. CDR3 residues: CASSQGIGEQFF. CDR3 in DNA: TGTGCCAGCAGTCAGGGGATTGGTGAGCAGTTCTTC.